This TCR beta chain was sequenced for a study of blood T cell repertoires in COVID-19. Across the whole study: From the United States, Italy and Spain came samples of acute and convalescent COVID-19. The cDNA or gDNA used as material had been derived from T cells, B-cell-depleted T cells, or PBMCs.

Study processing details: Reference gene primer amplification yielded estimated nucleated cell counts. TCRdb keeps only in-frame clones here, not all; method: immunoSEQ multiplex PCR. Clone size and the V and J calls come from that table; the DNA yielded D and trimming. The table lists around 70,000 clones, 80% to 90% of them singletons, with approximately 22% in the top ten. The CDR3 runs to 17 residues. In germline, CDR1 is KGHSH, CDR2 LQKENI. J lost 2 bases, V lost 1 base, and 6 bases had no gene match. This clonotype was sampled from a woman in her seventies with acute or convalescent COVID-19. The sample consisted of peripheral blood. The genes are TRBV18 and TRBJ2-1; 9 bases are a match to TRBD2. CDR3 sequence: CASSPLRAGGAYNEQFF. The DNA for the CDR3 is TGTGCCAGCTCACCACTTCGCGCGGGAGGGGCCTACAATGAGCAGTTCTTC.